This T cell receptor beta chain was identified during a study of PD-L1 blockade in urothelial cancer. Across the whole study: The median T cell count in blood samples was 140,000 to 150,000.

Time point given: peripheral blood 6 weeks after treatment start. Individual patients had between 1 and 8 samples, taken pretreatment and on-treatment. Spiked synthetic TCR analogs estimated absolute template abundance per PCR. Profiled with immunoSEQ multiplex PCR; TCRdb holds only in-frame clones, not every one. The data contain more than 90,000 clones, over 80% of them singletons. V gave up 2 bases and J gave up 5 bases, with 4 bases separating them. Per germline, CDR1 SGHNT and CDR2 YENEEA. This CDR3 region has 12 residues. The origin of this receptor is a man aged 65-85 years with urothelial cancer. The chain has TRBV11-3 and TRBJ2-1; no definite D call. Here the sequenced sample was PBMCs, taken around atezolizumab (anti-PD-L1) treatment. CDR3 sequence: CASSLTNNEQFF. The CDR3 DNA is TGTGCCAGCAGCTTAACTAACAATGAGCAGTTCTTC.